This is a list of T cell receptor beta chains from one sample in a study of control samples from healthy donors and cancer patients. Assay: immunoSEQ multiplex PCR; the TCRdb copy retains only in-frame clones and omits some. Of about 160,000 clones listed, roughly 94% were seen once; the top ten hold 8.5%. The source material was blood. These receptors were obtained from a woman aged 35 to 49 in good health. Both conserved end residues are part of each CDR3. The D gene is left open where the match is weak. Part of the rows lack a size; the others show once, few, many or a class for expanded clones.

clone_size,v_call,d_call,j_call,cdr3_aa,cdr3_nt
NA,TRBV7-2,NA,TRBJ1-2,CASSLVSRGYTF,TGTGCCAGCAGCTTAGTATCTAGGGGCTACACCTTC
NA,TRBV10-3,TRBD1,TRBJ1-2,CAISESSGTGVDGYTF,TGTGCCATCAGTGAGAGTTCCGGGACAGGGGTGGATGGCTACACCTTC
NA,TRBV5-6,NA,TRBJ1-5,CASSLGSGFVSNQPQHF,TGTGCCAGCAGCTTGGGGTCTGGTTTCGTTAGCAATCAGCCCCAGCATTTT
NA,TRBV18,TRBD1,TRBJ1-1,CASSPVTGREFTEAFF,TGTGCCAGCTCACCGGTGACAGGGAGGGAGTTTACTGAAGCTTTCTTT
NA,TRBV7-6,TRBD2,TRBJ2-7,CASSKGLAGLNEQYF,TGTGCCAGCAGCAAAGGACTAGCGGGGTTGAACGAGCAGTACTTC
NA,TRBV5-1,TRBD1,TRBJ2-5,CASSLARQGSETQYF,TGCGCCAGCAGCTTGGCCCGACAGGGATCAGAGACCCAGTACTTC
NA,TRBV18,TRBD1,TRBJ2-2,CASSPATGSTGELFF,TGTGCCAGCTCACCCGCGACAGGGAGCACCGGGGAGCTGTTTTTT
NA,TRBV7-2,NA,TRBJ2-1,CASSLRPPRSSYNEQFF,TGTGCCAGCAGCTTAAGGCCTCCAAGGAGCTCCTACAATGAGCAGTTCTTC
NA,TRBV7-2,NA,TRBJ1-4,CASSLEGTATYEKLFF,TGTGCCAGCAGCTTGGAAGGGACCGCAACTTATGAAAAACTGTTTTTT
few,TRBV24-1,NA,TRBJ2-3,CATSEVTSDTQYF,TGTGCCACCAGTGAGGTCACATCAGATACGCAGTATTTT
NA,TRBV7-8,NA,TRBJ1-2,CASSFLQGTEDGYTF,TGTGCCAGCAGCTTTTTACAAGGGACGGAAGATGGCTACACCTTC
once,TRBV11-2,NA,TRBJ2-7,CASSAHGTLSSYEQYF,TGTGCCAGCAGCGCCCACGGGACTCTGAGCTCCTACGAGCAGTACTTC
NA,TRBV5-4,NA,TRBJ1-1,CASSLNPGPKWNTEAFF,TGTGCCAGCAGCTTGAATCCGGGACCTAAATGGAACACTGAAGCTTTCTTT
NA,TRBV5-6,TRBD1,TRBJ2-5,CASSGTGGRETQYF,TGTGCCAGCAGCGGGACAGGGGGCAGAGAGACCCAGTACTTC
NA,TRBV5-1,NA,TRBJ1-4,CASSPGAGIGNEKLFF,TGCGCCAGCAGCCCCGGAGCGGGGATAGGTAATGAAAAACTGTTTTTT